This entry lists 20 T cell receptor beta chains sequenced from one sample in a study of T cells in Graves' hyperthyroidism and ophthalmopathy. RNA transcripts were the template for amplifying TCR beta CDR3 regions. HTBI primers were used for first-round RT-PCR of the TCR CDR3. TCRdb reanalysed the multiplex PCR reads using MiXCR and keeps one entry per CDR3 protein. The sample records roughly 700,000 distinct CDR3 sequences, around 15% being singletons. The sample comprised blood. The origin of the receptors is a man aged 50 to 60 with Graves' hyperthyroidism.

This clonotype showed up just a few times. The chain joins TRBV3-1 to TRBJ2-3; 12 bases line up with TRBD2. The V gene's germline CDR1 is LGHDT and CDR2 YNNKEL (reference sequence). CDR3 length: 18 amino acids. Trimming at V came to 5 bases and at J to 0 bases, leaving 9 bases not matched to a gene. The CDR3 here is CASSDGLAGYPSTDTQYF. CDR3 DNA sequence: TGTGCCAGCAGCGACGGACTAGCGGGATACCCTAGCACAGATACGCAGTATTTT.

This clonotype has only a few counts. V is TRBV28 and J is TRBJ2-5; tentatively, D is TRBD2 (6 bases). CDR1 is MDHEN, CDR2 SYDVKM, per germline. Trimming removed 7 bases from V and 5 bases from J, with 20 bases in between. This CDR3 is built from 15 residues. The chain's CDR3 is CASNLGLLAGETQYF. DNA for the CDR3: TGTGCCAGCAACCTAGGACTATTGGCGGGGGAGACCCAGTACTTC. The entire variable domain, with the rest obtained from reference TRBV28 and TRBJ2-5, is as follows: DVKVTQSSRYLVKRTGEKVFLECVQDMDHENMFWYRQDPGLGLRLIYFSYDVKMKEKGDIPEGYSVSREKKERFSLILESASTNQTSMYLCASNLGLLAGETQYFGPGTRLLVL.

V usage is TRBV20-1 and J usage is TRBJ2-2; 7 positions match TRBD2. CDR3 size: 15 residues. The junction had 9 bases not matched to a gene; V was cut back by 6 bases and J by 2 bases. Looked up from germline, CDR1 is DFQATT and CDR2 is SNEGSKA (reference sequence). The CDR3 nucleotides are TGCAGTGCCCTTCTAGCGGAAGGAAACACCGGGGAGCTGTTTTTT. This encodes CSALLAEGNTGELFF.

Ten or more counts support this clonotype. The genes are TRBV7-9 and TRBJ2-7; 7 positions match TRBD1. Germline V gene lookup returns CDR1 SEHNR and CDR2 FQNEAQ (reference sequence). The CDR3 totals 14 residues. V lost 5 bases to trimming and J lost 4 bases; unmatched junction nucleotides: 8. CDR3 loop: CASSGDSLPYEQYF. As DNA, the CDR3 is TGTGCCAGCAGCGGGGACAGCCTCCCGTACGAGCAGTACTTC.

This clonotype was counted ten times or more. As DNA, the CDR3 is TGTGCCAGCAGTTACTCCTCGGGACCCACGTATGGCTACACCTTC. Translating it yields CASSYSSGPTYGYTF. The rearrangement uses TRBV6-5 and TRBJ1-2, with D possibly TRBD1 on 5 matching bases. The germline V gene encodes CDR1 MNHEY and CDR2 SVGAGI. The V end was cut by 0 bases, the J end by 5 bases, with 13 bases between. This CDR3 has 15 residues.

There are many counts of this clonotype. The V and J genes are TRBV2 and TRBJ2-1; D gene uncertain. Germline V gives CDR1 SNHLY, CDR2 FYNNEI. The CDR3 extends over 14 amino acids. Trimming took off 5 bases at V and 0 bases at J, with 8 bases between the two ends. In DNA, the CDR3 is TGTGCCAGCAGTCGGTCCCTCTCCTACAATGAGCAGTTCTTC. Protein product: CASSRSLSYNEQFF.

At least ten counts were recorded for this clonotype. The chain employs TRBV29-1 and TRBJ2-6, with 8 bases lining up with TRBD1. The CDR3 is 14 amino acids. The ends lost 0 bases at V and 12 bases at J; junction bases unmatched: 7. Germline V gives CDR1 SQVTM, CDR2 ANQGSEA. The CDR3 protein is CSVEDGQGETVLTF. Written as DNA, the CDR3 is TGCAGCGTTGAAGACGGACAGGGAGAGACCGTCCTGACTTTC.

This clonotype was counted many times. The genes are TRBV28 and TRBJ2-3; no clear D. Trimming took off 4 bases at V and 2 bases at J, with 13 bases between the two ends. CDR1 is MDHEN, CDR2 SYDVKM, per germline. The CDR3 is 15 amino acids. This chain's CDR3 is CASSSRLENTDTQYF. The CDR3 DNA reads TGTGCCAGCAGTTCCCGGCTGGAGAACACAGATACGCAGTATTTT.

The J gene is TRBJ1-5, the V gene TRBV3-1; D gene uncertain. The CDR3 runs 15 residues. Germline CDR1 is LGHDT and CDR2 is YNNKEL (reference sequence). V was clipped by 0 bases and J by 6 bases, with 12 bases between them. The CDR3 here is CASSQDYTESQPQHF. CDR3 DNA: TGTGCCAGCAGCCAAGATTACACGGAGAGTCAGCCCCAGCATTTT.

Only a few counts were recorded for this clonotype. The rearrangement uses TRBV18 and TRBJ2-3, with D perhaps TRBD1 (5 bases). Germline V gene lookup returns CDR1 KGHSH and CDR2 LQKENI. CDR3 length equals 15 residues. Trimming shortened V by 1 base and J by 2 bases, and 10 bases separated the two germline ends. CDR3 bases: TGTGCCAGCTCACCACAGGGGATCAACACAGATACGCAGTATTTT. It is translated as CASSPQGINTDTQYF.

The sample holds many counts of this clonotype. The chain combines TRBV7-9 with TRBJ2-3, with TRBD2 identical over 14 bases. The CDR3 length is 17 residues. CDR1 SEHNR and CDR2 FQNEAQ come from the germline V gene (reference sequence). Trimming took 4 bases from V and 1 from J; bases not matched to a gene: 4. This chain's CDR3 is CASSSLGLAGGTDTQYF. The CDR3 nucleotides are TGTGCCAGCAGCTCCCTGGGACTAGCGGGAGGCACAGATACGCAGTATTTT.

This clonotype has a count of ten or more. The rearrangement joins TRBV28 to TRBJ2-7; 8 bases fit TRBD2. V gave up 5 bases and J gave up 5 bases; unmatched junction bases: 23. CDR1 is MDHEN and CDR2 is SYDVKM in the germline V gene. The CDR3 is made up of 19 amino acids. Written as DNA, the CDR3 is TGTGCCAGCAGTCACGGGGGGGGCAGGGAGTCCCCCTCGGAGGACGAGCAGTACTTC. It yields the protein CASSHGGGRESPSEDEQYF.

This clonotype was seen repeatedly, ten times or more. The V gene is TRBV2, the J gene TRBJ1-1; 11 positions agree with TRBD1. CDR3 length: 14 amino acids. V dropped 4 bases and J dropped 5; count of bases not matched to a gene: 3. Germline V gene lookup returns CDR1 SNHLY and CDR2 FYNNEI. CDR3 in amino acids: CASSVGQGETEAFF. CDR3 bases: TGTGCCAGCAGTGTGGGACAGGGGGAGACTGAAGCTTTCTTT. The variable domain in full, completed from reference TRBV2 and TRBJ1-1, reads EPEVTQTPSHQVTQMGQEVILRCVPISNHLYFYWYRQILGQKVEFLVSFYNNEISEKSEIFDDQFSVERPDGSNFTLKIRSTKLEDSAMYFCASSVGQGETEAFFGQGTRLTVV.

The CDR3 sequence: CASSPRQGIDDEQFF. The CDR3 coding sequence is TGCGCCAGCAGCCCTAGACAGGGAATTGATGATGAGCAGTTCTTC. This chain links TRBV5-1 with TRBJ2-1; TRBD1 matches at 7 bases. Germline CDR1 SGHRS, CDR2 YFSETQ. The CDR3 consists of 15 residues. The J segment lost 8 bases and the V segment lost 4 bases, leaving 12 bases of the junction unmatched.

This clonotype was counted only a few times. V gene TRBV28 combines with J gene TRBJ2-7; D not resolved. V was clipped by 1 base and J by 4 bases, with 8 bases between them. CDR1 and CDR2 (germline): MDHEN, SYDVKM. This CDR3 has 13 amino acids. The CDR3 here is CASSLYGDYEQYF. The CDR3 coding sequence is TGTGCCAGCAGTTTATATGGAGATTACGAGCAGTACTTC. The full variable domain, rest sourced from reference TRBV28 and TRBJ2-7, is DVKVTQSSRYLVKRTGEKVFLECVQDMDHENMFWYRQDPGLGLRLIYFSYDVKMKEKGDIPEGYSVSREKKERFSLILESASTNQTSMYLCASSLYGDYEQYFGPGTRLTVT.

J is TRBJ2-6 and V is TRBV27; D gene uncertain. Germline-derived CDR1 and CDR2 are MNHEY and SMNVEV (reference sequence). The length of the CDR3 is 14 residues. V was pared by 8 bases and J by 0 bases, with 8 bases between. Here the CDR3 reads CASGSYSGANVLTF. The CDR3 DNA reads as TGTGCCAGCGGCTCTTACTCTGGGGCCAACGTCCTGACTTTC.

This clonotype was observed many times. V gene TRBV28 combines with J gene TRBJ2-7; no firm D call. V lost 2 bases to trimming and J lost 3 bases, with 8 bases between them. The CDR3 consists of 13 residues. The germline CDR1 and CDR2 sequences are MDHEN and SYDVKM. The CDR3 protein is CASSLVDDYEQYF. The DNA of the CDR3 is TGTGCCAGCAGTTTAGTAGATGACTACGAGCAGTACTTC.

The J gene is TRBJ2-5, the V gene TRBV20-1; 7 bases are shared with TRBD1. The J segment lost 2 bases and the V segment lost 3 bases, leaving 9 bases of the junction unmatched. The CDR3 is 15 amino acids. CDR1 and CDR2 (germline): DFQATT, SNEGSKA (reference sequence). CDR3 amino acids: CSASHRQGGQETQYF. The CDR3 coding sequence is TGCAGTGCTAGCCACAGACAGGGCGGTCAAGAGACCCAGTACTTC.

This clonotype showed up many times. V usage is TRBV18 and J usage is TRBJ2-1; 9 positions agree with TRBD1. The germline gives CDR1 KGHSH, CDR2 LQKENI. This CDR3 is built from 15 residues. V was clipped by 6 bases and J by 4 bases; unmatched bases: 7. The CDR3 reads CASSPSGTGYNEQFF. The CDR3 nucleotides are TGTGCCAGCTCCCCCTCCGGGACAGGGTACAATGAGCAGTTCTTC.

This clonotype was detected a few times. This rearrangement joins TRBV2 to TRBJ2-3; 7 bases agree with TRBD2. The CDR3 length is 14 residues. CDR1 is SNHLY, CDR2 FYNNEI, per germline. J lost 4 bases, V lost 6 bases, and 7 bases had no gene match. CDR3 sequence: CASSRDYYPDTQYF. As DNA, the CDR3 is TGTGCCAGCAGCAGGGACTACTATCCAGATACGCAGTATTTT. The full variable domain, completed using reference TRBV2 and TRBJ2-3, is EPEVTQTPSHQVTQMGQEVILRCVPISNHLYFYWYRQILGQKVEFLVSFYNNEISEKSEIFDDQFSVERPDGSNFTLKIRSTKLEDSAMYFCASSRDYYPDTQYFGPGTRLTVL.